This T cell receptor beta chain is from a study of shared clonotypes between healthy human individuals. Generated by immunoSEQ multiplex PCR, the TCRdb table keeps only in-frame clones and is missing some. Here the sample spans 1 million to 1.3 million clones, about 84% being singletons. Comment on this clone: Antigen unknown.

V dropped 0 bases and J dropped 7; count of bases not matched to a gene: 4. This CDR3 comprises 15 residues. The germline V gene has CDR1 MNHEY and CDR2 SVGAGI. General study points: Apart from blood, nothing was sampled; tissue repertoires likely differ.

The chain is built from TRBV6-5 and TRBJ2-7; 12 bases line up with TRBD2. The sequenced sample consisted of memory CD4+ T cells from PBMCs. Described subset: CD45RA-negative fraction. This sequence originates from a man aged 18 to 29 in good health. Some clones in this sample may be carry-over from other donors' samples. CDR3 in DNA: TGTGCCAGCAGTTACTCGACTAGCGGGAGACATGAGCAGTACTTC. This codes for CASSYSTSGRHEQYF.